The 30 T cell receptor beta chains below come from one sample, sequenced in a study of T cell repertoires in cytomegalovirus infection. Their recognized antigens are unknown. TCRdb itself ran the reads through MiXCR, one entry per CDR3 protein. In the table there are about 700,000 distinct CDR3 sequences, approximately 33% of which are singletons. The sequencing here drew on cultured PBMCs, taken from culture after CMV antigen stimulation. The receptors were gathered from a human donor in good health (CMV status not recorded). Some clones in this sample may be carry-over from other donors' samples.

V is TRBV7-2 and J is TRBJ2-7; D is uncertain. Germline lookup yields CDR1 SGHTA and CDR2 FQGNSA. This CDR3 is 13 amino acids long. Trimming left V 4 bases short and J 6 bases short, with 13 bases between. The DNA of the CDR3 is TGTGCCAGCAGCTCCCCCGCTTTAGCCGAGCAGTACTTC. It specifies CASSSPALAEQYF.

V and J are TRBV12-3 or TRBV12-4 and TRBJ2-1; tentative D call: TRBD1 (5 bases). CDR3 length: 13 amino acids. Trimming took 1 base from V and 7 from J, leaving 8 bases between them. CDR3 in DNA: TGTGCCAGCAGTTTAGAAAAGGGGAATGAGCAGTTCTTC. Translation gives CASSLEKGNEQFF.

This clonotype has more than one count but fewer than ten. This chain connects TRBV6-1 to TRBJ1-6, with 10 bases identical to TRBD1. The CDR3 totals 16 residues. After removal of 6 bases from V and 7 bases from J, the junction contained 9 bases not matched to a gene. Germline CDR1 and CDR2: MNHNS and SASEGT. The CDR3 protein is CASSAKRGQGNSPLHF. CDR3 coding DNA: TGTGCCAGCAGCGCAAAAAGGGGACAGGGGAATTCACCCCTCCACTTT.

The chain employs TRBV20-1 and TRBJ2-3; D is unclear. CDR1 is DFQATT, CDR2 SNEGSKA, per germline (reference sequence). Trimming stripped 4 bases from V and 4 bases from J, with 12 bases between. This CDR3 region has 13 residues. Written as DNA, the CDR3 is TGCAGTGCTACCTCGCAACTGTCAGATACGCAGTATTTT. Amino acid sequence: CSATSQLSDTQYF.

This clonotype has ten or more counts. This chain uses TRBV7-2 with TRBJ2-3; D possibly corresponds to TRBD2 (7 bases). Germline assignment: CDR1 SGHTA and CDR2 FQGNSA. V was cut by 1 base and J by 0 bases, with 8 bases left in between. There are 15 residues in the CDR3. The CDR3 is CASSLEGGSTDTQYF. CDR3 DNA: TGTGCCAGCAGCTTAGAGGGGGGGAGCACAGATACGCAGTATTTT.

This clonotype was counted only a few times. This chain joins TRBV6-2 or TRBV6-3 and TRBJ2-1, with D possibly being TRBD1 or TRBD2 (6 bases each). Germline-derived CDR1 and CDR2 are MNHEY and SVGEGT. V was shortened by 6 bases and J by 3 bases, with 12 bases between the two germline ends. This CDR3 has 14 amino acids. CDR3 in DNA: TGTGCCAGCAGCCGGGGGCCAAACTACAATGAGCAGTTCTTC. The encoded protein is CASSRGPNYNEQFF.

The chain carries TRBV7-9 and TRBJ2-3, with D tentatively TRBD1 or TRBD2 (5 bases each). Germline CDR1 SEHNR, CDR2 FQNEAQ (reference sequence). The length of the CDR3 is 16 residues. Deletions cut 5 bases from V and 4 bases from J, with 19 bases between. This chain's CDR3 is CASSLRAGLGPDTQYF. The DNA of the CDR3 is TGTGCCAGCAGCCTACGGGCGGGCCTGGGGCCAGATACGCAGTATTTT.

Only a few counts were recorded for this clonotype. The chain is built from TRBV6-1 and TRBJ2-7, with D maybe TRBD1 (5 bases). Germline lookup yields CDR1 MNHNS and CDR2 SASEGT. V was shortened by 1 base and J by 2 bases, with 21 bases between the two germline ends. This CDR3 has 18 amino acids. CDR3 loop: CASSEEEGATPIAYEQYF. In nucleotides, the CDR3 is TGTGCCAGCAGTGAAGAGGAAGGGGCCACACCAATTGCCTACGAGCAGTACTTC.

This clonotype was counted between two and nine times. The chain recombines TRBV7-2 with TRBJ1-1; D gene ambiguous. CDR3 length: 14 residues. Deletions cut 2 bases from V and 3 bases from J, with 10 bases between. In germline, CDR1 is SGHTA, CDR2 FQGNSA. CDR3 region: CASSLYGRDTEAFF. CDR3 DNA: TGTGCCAGCAGCTTATACGGGCGAGACACTGAAGCTTTCTTT.

This clonotype was counted only a few times. The chain has TRBV7-2 and TRBJ2-3, with D possibly being TRBD1 or TRBD2 (5 bases each). V shed 5 bases and J shed 4 bases, with 16 bases lying between them. Germline V gives CDR1 SGHTA, CDR2 FQGNSA. The CDR3 has 15 amino acids. DNA for the CDR3: TGTGCCAGCAGCCCGGGACGCCCCGGGTCAGATACGCAGTATTTT. Protein product: CASSPGRPGSDTQYF.

This clonotype has more than one count but fewer than ten. This chain links TRBV28 with TRBJ2-5; TRBD2 is a possible D gene (5 bases). Trimming cost V 5 bases and J 5 bases, with 15 bases left between them. Looked up from germline, CDR1 is MDHEN and CDR2 is SYDVKM. The CDR3 spans 14 residues. CDR3 DNA sequence: TGTGCCAGCAGTCCGGACTCCCCCCTGGAGACCCAGTACTTC. It encodes CASSPDSPLETQYF.

This sequence joins TRBV27 and TRBJ1-5; D not certain. This CDR3 spans 14 amino acids. The V gene lost 4 bases and the J gene lost 8 bases, with 15 bases spanning the gap. CDR1 is MNHEY, CDR2 SMNVEV, per germline (reference sequence). The DNA of the CDR3 is TGTGCCAGCAGTTCACTGTCAGAAGGAAAGCCCCAGCATTTT. Translating it yields CASSSLSEGKPQHF.

This clonotype was counted between two and nine times. This sequence joins TRBV9 and TRBJ2-3; D possibly uses TRBD1 or TRBD2 (6 bases each). Germline V gene lookup returns CDR1 SGDLS and CDR2 YYNGEE. The CDR3 runs to 15 residues. Trimming stripped 0 bases from V and 0 bases from J, with 8 bases between. The CDR3 loop is CASSVAGASTDTQYF. The CDR3 DNA sequence: TGTGCCAGCAGCGTAGCGGGGGCTAGCACAGATACGCAGTATTTT. The variable domain in full, with the rest retrieved from reference TRBV9 and TRBJ2-3, is DSGVTQTPKHLITATGQRVTLRCSPRSGDLSVYWYQQSLDQGLQFLIQYYNGEERAKGNILERFSAQQFPDLHSELNLSSLELGDSALYFCASSVAGASTDTQYFGPGTRLTVL.

This clonotype has a count of ten or more. The V gene is TRBV11-2, the J gene TRBJ1-1, with D maybe TRBD1 (6 bases). Germline V CDR1 and CDR2: SGHAT, FQNNGV. Deletions cut 2 bases from V and 0 bases from J, with 25 bases between. The CDR3 extends over 20 amino acids. The CDR3 DNA reads TGTGCCAGCAGCTTAAGTTACCCGCGGCCAGGGGAGGGCATGAACACTGAAGCTTTCTTT. This translates into CASSLSYPRPGEGMNTEAFF.

The chain links TRBV6-5 to TRBJ2-7; D gene uncertain. V gave up 4 bases and J gave up 2 bases, with 9 bases separating them. Germline assignment: CDR1 MNHEY and CDR2 SVGAGI. The CDR3 is 13 residues long. Written as DNA, the CDR3 is TGTGCCAGCAGTTCAGTCGGTGCCTACGAGCAGTACTTC. Translated, it gives CASSSVGAYEQYF.

The V and J genes are TRBV20-1 and TRBJ2-2; 8 bases are a match to TRBD2. J gave up 4 bases and V 3 bases, and 7 bases lay outside the gene matches. This CDR3 contains 15 residues. The V gene's germline CDR1 is DFQATT and CDR2 SNEGSKA (reference sequence). CDR3 loop: CSARASTSATGELFF. In DNA form, the CDR3 reads TGCAGTGCTAGGGCCTCGACTAGCGCCACCGGGGAGCTGTTTTTT.

There are many counts of this clonotype. The genes are TRBV7-2 and TRBJ2-7, with 9 bases matching TRBD2. Germline trimming cut 1 base from V and 3 bases from J; bases unmatched to any gene: 4. Looked up from germline, CDR1 is SGHTA and CDR2 is FQGNSA. The CDR3 is made up of 15 amino acids. The CDR3 here is CASSLGTSDYYEQYF. CDR3 DNA: TGTGCCAGCAGCTTAGGGACTAGCGACTACTACGAGCAGTACTTC.

The table lists this clonotype with a few counts. The genes are TRBV12-3 or TRBV12-4 and TRBJ1-6; the D gene is possibly TRBD1 (6 bases). V was cut by 10 bases and J by 9 bases, with 19 bases left in between. This CDR3 is 14 amino acids long. CDR3 sequence reads: CATARDMQFSPLHF. The CDR3 nucleotides are TGTGCCACTGCGCGGGACATGCAATTTTCACCCCTCCACTTT.

Only a few counts were recorded for this clonotype. The chain combines TRBV29-1 with TRBJ1-2; weak D call: TRBD1 (6 bases). Germline lookup yields CDR1 SQVTM and CDR2 ANQGSEA. The V end was cut by 7 bases, the J end by 0 bases, with 12 bases between. The CDR3 covers 13 residues. In DNA form, the CDR3 reads TGCAGCGCCCGACAGGTAGCTAACTATGGCTACACCTTC. Amino acids: CSARQVANYGYTF.

This clonotype was counted a few times. J is TRBJ1-2 and V is TRBV6-1, with D possibly being TRBD1 (6 bases). The V end was cut by 6 bases, the J end by 3 bases, with 17 bases between. Looked up from germline, CDR1 is MNHNS and CDR2 is SASEGT. CDR3 size: 15 residues. The CDR3 is CASSRLRGGDYGYTF. Written as DNA, the CDR3 is TGTGCCAGCAGCCGACTACGGGGGGGCGACTATGGCTACACCTTC.

This clonotype was counted ten times or more. The V and J genes are TRBV7-2 and TRBJ1-1; tentatively, D is TRBD1 (5 bases). Germline V gene sequence: CDR1 SGHTA, CDR2 FQGNSA. The CDR3 is 14 residues long. Trimming took 3 bases from V and 1 from J, leaving 9 bases between them. The CDR3 region is CASSFTRENTEAFF. The CDR3 DNA reads as TGTGCCAGCAGCTTCACCAGGGAGAACACTGAAGCTTTCTTT.

The chain carries TRBV6-2 or TRBV6-3 and TRBJ1-2; D unclear. CDR3 length: 13 amino acids. The V end lost 8 bases, the J end lost 2 bases, and 12 bases lay between the germline ends. From germline, CDR1 is MNHEY and CDR2 SVGEGT. Here the CDR3 reads CASLRSGNYGYTF. Written as DNA, the CDR3 is TGTGCCAGCCTACGGTCCGGAAACTATGGCTACACCTTC.

This clonotype was recorded a few times. This chain joins TRBV28 and TRBJ2-1; D uncertain. CDR3 length: 16 amino acids. V lost 5 bases, J lost 0 bases, and 14 bases lay in between. The germline gives CDR1 MDHEN, CDR2 SYDVKM. The CDR3 loop is CASSAIGGDSYNEQFF. The DNA for the CDR3 is TGTGCCAGCAGTGCGATCGGCGGAGACTCCTACAATGAGCAGTTCTTC.

The gene calls are TRBV12-3 or TRBV12-4 and TRBJ1-5, with D maybe TRBD1 (5 bases). The CDR3 totals 14 residues. Trimming stripped 6 bases from V and 4 bases from J, with 13 bases between. CDR3 nucleotide sequence: TGTGCCAGCAGCCCTCACGGGGCGAATCAGCCCCAGCATTTT. As protein: CASSPHGANQPQHF.

The J gene is TRBJ2-1, the V gene TRBV7-6; D gene ambiguous. Germline V gene sequence: CDR1 SGHVS, CDR2 FNYEAQ. CDR3 length: 15 amino acids. V was trimmed by 5 bases and J by 4 bases, leaving 15 bases between them. This chain's CDR3 is CASSTGHHAYNEQFF. In nucleotides, the CDR3 is TGTGCCAGCAGCACCGGGCACCACGCATACAATGAGCAGTTCTTC.

J is TRBJ1-4 and V is TRBV30; D possibly corresponds to TRBD1 (6 bases). The CDR3 has 15 amino acids. The V and J ends lost 3 bases and 8 bases respectively, with 19 bases between them. Germline CDR1 is GTSNPN and CDR2 is SVGIG (reference sequence). CDR3 sequence (DNA): TGTGCCTGGAGCACAACCGCGGGACATGGGGAAAAACTGTTTTTT. This gives the protein CAWSTTAGHGEKLFF. Filled out from reference TRBV30 and TRBJ1-4, the complete variable domain reads SQTIHQWPATLVQPVGSPLSLECTVEGTSNPNLYWYRQAAGRGLQLLFYSVGIGQISSEVPQNLSASRPQDRQFILSSKKLLLSDSGFYLCAWSTTAGHGEKLFFGSGTQLSVL.

V usage is TRBV19 and J usage is TRBJ2-1; D ambiguous. This CDR3 spans 16 amino acids. From germline, CDR1 is LNHDA and CDR2 SQIVND (reference sequence). V was shortened by 1 base and J by 7 bases, with 17 bases between the two germline ends. CDR3 nucleotide sequence: TGTGCCAGTAGTATAGGGTCGACGAACTCGCATAATGAGCAGTTCTTC. Residues: CASSIGSTNSHNEQFF. The whole variable domain, remainder taken from reference TRBV19 and TRBJ2-1, is DGGITQSPKYLFRKEGQNVTLSCEQNLNHDAMYWYRQDPGQGLRLIYYSQIVNDFQKGDIAEGYSVSREKKESFPLTVTSAQKNPTAFYLCASSIGSTNSHNEQFFGPGTRLTVL.

The V call is TRBV10-3, the J call TRBJ2-1; D is perhaps TRBD1 (6 bases). Trimming removed 2 bases at V and 4 bases at J, with 21 bases between. Germline CDR1 reads ENHRY; CDR2 reads SYGVKD. The CDR3 is 18 residues long. The CDR3 reads CAISETAGYRDSYNEQFF. CDR3 bases: TGTGCCATCAGTGAGACCGCAGGGTACAGGGATAGTTACAATGAGCAGTTCTTC.

The chain is built from TRBV6-6 and TRBJ2-1; maybe TRBD2 (6 bases). The CDR3 consists of 12 residues. Per germline, CDR1 MNHNY and CDR2 SVGAGI (reference sequence). V lost 6 bases to trimming and J lost 9 bases, with 12 bases between them. The DNA of the CDR3 is TGTGCCAGCAGCGGGACTCCCCCTGAGCAGTTCTTC. Translation gives CASSGTPPEQFF.

The chain employs TRBV28 and TRBJ2-1; TRBD1 agrees at 7 bases. The V and J ends lost 5 bases and 3 bases, in that order; junction bases with no gene match: 10. This CDR3 has 16 residues. Germline V lookup: CDR1 MDHEN, CDR2 SYDVKM. CDR3 amino acids: CASSTTGQRHYNEQFF. For the CDR3, the DNA is TGTGCCAGCAGTACCACGGGACAGCGGCACTACAATGAGCAGTTCTTC.